A single sample is the source of the 12 T cell receptor beta chains below, sequenced in a study of cytomegalovirus exposure and HLA in healthy donors. With 60 Vbeta and 13 Jbeta primers, the PCR was carried out. Clones were read by immunoSEQ multiplex PCR, and TCRdb kept only the in-frame ones, dropping some. Among roughly 110,000 clones listed, around three quarters were seen once. The sequenced material came from PBMCs. Receptors were obtained from a man between 25 and 39 years old in good health and CMV-seronegative.

The V gene is TRBV14, the J gene TRBJ2-3; 7 nucleotides align to TRBD2. CDR3 length equals 16 residues. Germline V gene sequence: CDR1 SGHDN, CDR2 FVKESK. V was pared by 0 bases and J by 1 base, with 4 bases of the junction left unmatched. This CDR3 reads CASSQDRLAGTDTQYF. DNA of the CDR3: TGTGCCAGCAGCCAAGATAGGCTAGCGGGCACAGATACGCAGTATTTT.

The chain uses TRBV6-1 and TRBJ1-1; 9 bases align to TRBD1. Germline V gene sequence: CDR1 MNHNS, CDR2 SASEGT. Trimming removed 5 bases from V and 3 bases from J; junction bases left unmatched: 7. The CDR3 totals 15 residues. The CDR3: CASSSTTGGDTEAFF. CDR3 nucleotide sequence: TGTGCCAGCAGTTCAACGACAGGGGGGGACACTGAAGCTTTCTTT.

This sequence joins TRBV7-9 and TRBJ2-6; D is uncertain. This CDR3 region has 13 residues. V gave up 5 bases and J gave up 2 bases, with 4 bases separating them. Germline V CDR1 and CDR2: SEHNR, FQNEAQ (reference sequence). Written as DNA, the CDR3 is TGTGCCAGCAGCCGTACTGGGGCCAACGTCCTGACTTTC. Protein product: CASSRTGANVLTF.

The gene calls are TRBV7-9 and TRBJ2-5; D is undetermined. The J call may be wrong; the DNA end is better matched by TRBJ2-7. The CDR3 runs to 12 residues. CDR1 is SEHNR, CDR2 FQNEAQ, per germline (reference sequence). The CDR3 reads CASSFSEYEQYF. CDR3 coding DNA: TGTGCCAGCAGCTTTTCCGAGTACGAGCAGTACTTC.

This chain links TRBV9 with TRBJ1-2; 8 nucleotides align to TRBD1. Germline CDR1 SGDLS, CDR2 YYNGEE. The CDR3 runs to 16 residues. Trimming removed 3 bases from V and 1 base from J; junction bases left unmatched: 8. The CDR3 here is CASSAPQQGVNYGYTF. The CDR3 coding sequence is TGTGCCAGCAGCGCTCCTCAACAGGGGGTTAACTATGGCTACACCTTC.

The chain couples TRBV7-8 to TRBJ2-5; TRBD1 matches at 7 bases. This CDR3 region has 15 residues. Germline-derived CDR1 and CDR2 are SGHVS and FQNEAQ. Trimming removed 4 bases from V and 1 base from J; junction bases left unmatched: 6. The CDR3 region is CASSSRRDSQETQYF. Written as DNA, the CDR3 is TGTGCCAGCAGCTCACGTAGGGACAGCCAAGAGACCCAGTACTTC.

The gene calls are TRBV29-1 and TRBJ2-2; 10 positions match TRBD1. CDR1 is SQVTM, CDR2 ANQGSEA, per germline. With 7 bases clipped from V and 7 bases from J, the junction kept 6 bases outside the gene matches. The CDR3 spans 13 residues. CDR3 protein: CSGGQGGNGELFF. Written as DNA, the CDR3 is TGCAGCGGCGGACAGGGGGGGAACGGGGAGCTGTTTTTT.

This clone was seen a few times. V is TRBV2 and J is TRBJ2-2; tentatively, D is TRBD2 (6 bases). V was shortened by 3 bases and J by 4 bases, with 12 bases between the two germline ends. The CDR3 is made up of 15 amino acids. Germline V lookup: CDR1 SNHLY, CDR2 FYNNEI. CDR3 in DNA: TGTGCCAGCAGTGAGGCGGGACTCACCACCGGGGAGCTGTTTTTT. Protein sequence: CASSEAGLTTGELFF.

The table lists this clone with a few counts. V gene TRBV4-1 combines with J gene TRBJ2-3, with TRBD2 matching 10 bases. From germline, CDR1 is MGHRA and CDR2 YSYEKL. V trimming: 8 bases; J trimming: 0 bases; junction bases outside the gene matches: 14. The CDR3 loop spans 18 amino acids. CDR3 protein: CASGSGGRNVPSTDTQYF. The CDR3 DNA reads as TGCGCCAGCGGTAGCGGGGGGCGCAATGTACCTAGCACAGATACGCAGTATTTT.

The chain carries TRBV6-5 and TRBJ1-6; 7 bases map to TRBD1. Germline V CDR1 and CDR2: MNHEY, SVGAGI. The CDR3 has 15 amino acids. V gave up 6 bases and J gave up 9 bases; unmatched junction bases: 11. CDR3 coding DNA: TGTGCCAGCAGCCCAACCCGACAGGGCACTTCACCCCTCCACTTT. Protein product: CASSPTRQGTSPLHF.

J is TRBJ1-1 and V is TRBV6-1; 7 positions agree with TRBD1. Germline V lookup: CDR1 MNHNS, CDR2 SASEGT. The CDR3 loop spans 13 amino acids. V lost 2 bases, J lost 6 bases, and 3 bases stayed unmatched. The CDR3 DNA follows: TGTGCCAGCAGTGAAAACAGGGGCCCTGAAGCTTTCTTT. Translated, it gives CASSENRGPEAFF.

There are a few counts of this clone. V gene TRBV7-2 combines with J gene TRBJ2-1, with 10 positions matching TRBD1. The germline CDR1 and CDR2 sequences are SGHTA and FQGNSA. Germline trimming cut 3 bases from V and 8 bases from J; bases unmatched to any gene: 7. The CDR3 has 15 residues. CDR3 DNA sequence: TGTGCCAGCAGCTTGGGACAGGGGAACACGGATGAGCAGTTCTTC. Its protein product is CASSLGQGNTDEQFF.